The 13 T cell receptor beta chains in this list originate from one sample, sequenced in a study of blood T cell repertoires in COVID-19. TCRdb's table, derived via immunoSEQ multiplex PCR, lists solely in-frame clones and lacks some. Found here are around 100,000 clones, more than 65% of them singletons; the top ten hold roughly a third. The sequencing sample was made of peripheral blood. Receptors were obtained from a man aged 65 to 79 with active or convalescent COVID-19.

The V gene is TRBV29-1, the J gene TRBJ1-2, with 9 bases fitting TRBD1. Trimming removed 7 bases from V and 4 bases from J; junction bases left unmatched: 10. The V gene's germline CDR1 is SQVTM and CDR2 ANQGSEA. The CDR3 runs to 14 residues. DNA for the CDR3: TGCAGCGCCCCTGGACAGGGGCCGGGCTATGGCTACACCTTC. Protein product: CSAPGQGPGYGYTF.

V usage is TRBV6-6 and J usage is TRBJ1-2, with D possibly matching TRBD1 (6 bases). V dropped 2 bases and J dropped 1 base, with 14 bases sitting between them. Germline lookup yields CDR1 MNHNY and CDR2 SVGAGI (reference sequence). The CDR3 covers 16 residues. This CDR3 reads CASSYIAAGVNYGYTF. As DNA, the CDR3 is TGTGCCAGCAGTTACATCGCGGCAGGGGTTAACTATGGCTACACCTTC.

This clone was seen ten or more times. V and J are TRBV18 and TRBJ1-1, with a possible D match to TRBD1 (6 bases). The CDR3 length is 14 residues. Germline lookup yields CDR1 KGHSH and CDR2 LQKENI. Trimming cost V 6 bases and J 1 base, with 12 bases left between them. CDR3 amino acids: CASSAGGPNTEAFF. Written as DNA, the CDR3 is TGTGCCAGCTCCGCGGGGGGGCCGAACACTGAAGCTTTCTTT.

V and J are TRBV5-6 and TRBJ2-5, with TRBD2 matching 8 bases. The CDR3 runs to 15 residues. The trim removed 4 bases at V and 2 bases at J, leaving 7 bases unmatched. The germline CDR1 and CDR2 sequences are SGHDT and YYEEEE. The CDR3 sequence is CASSLSGVPQETQYF. The CDR3 DNA sequence: TGTGCCAGCAGCCTTAGCGGGGTCCCACAAGAGACCCAGTACTTC.

This chain joins TRBV11-3 and TRBJ2-3; 7 nucleotides agree with TRBD2. Germline CDR1 reads SGHNT; CDR2 reads YENEEA. The CDR3 extends over 15 amino acids. With V trimmed by 0 bases and J by 0 bases, 0 bases remained unmatched. Here the CDR3 reads CASSLEGLSTDTQYF. CDR3 bases: TGTGCCAGCAGCTTAGAGGGACTAAGCACAGATACGCAGTATTTT.

The rearrangement links TRBV30 to TRBJ1-4; TRBD1 aligns across 7 bases. Germline V gene data show CDR1 as GTSNPN and CDR2 as SVGIG (reference sequence). V dropped 0 bases and J dropped 10; count of bases not matched to a gene: 8. The length of the CDR3 is 14 residues. The CDR3 region has the DNA TGTGCCTGGAGTGTAGGGGACAGTGTCAGAAAACTGTTTTTT. Protein product: CAWSVGDSVRKLFF.

The chain carries TRBV6-6 and TRBJ2-7, with 10 bases identical to TRBD2. After removal of 6 bases from V and 5 bases from J, the junction contained 10 bases not matched to a gene. This CDR3 comprises 15 residues. Germline lookup yields CDR1 MNHNY and CDR2 SVGAGI (reference sequence). In nucleotides, the CDR3 is TGTGCCAGCAGGGACGCTAGCGGGAGTTCCCACGAGCAGTACTTC. Translated: CASRDASGSSHEQYF.

The rearrangement links TRBV7-8 to TRBJ1-1; a weak D match, TRBD1 (6 bases). This CDR3 has 13 residues. The V and J ends lost 5 bases and 5 bases respectively, with 12 bases between them. Germline V gene lookup returns CDR1 SGHVS and CDR2 FQNEAQ. The CDR3 spells CASSEGHRTEAFF. CDR3 DNA: TGTGCCAGCAGCGAGGGACACCGTACTGAAGCTTTCTTT.

The table lists this clone with a few counts. The rearrangement joins TRBV25-1 to TRBJ1-2; D is ambiguous. The CDR3 is made up of 13 amino acids. Per germline, CDR1 MGHDK and CDR2 SYGVNS. The V end was cut by 3 bases, the J end by 4 bases, with 9 bases between. DNA for the CDR3: TGTGCCAGCAGTGATCGGAGAAGCTATGGCTACACCTTC. It yields the protein CASSDRRSYGYTF.

The DNA of the CDR3 is TGTGCCAGCAGCTCTTGGGACAGGGGGCTAGGTGGCTACACCTTC. Residues: CASSSWDRGLGGYTF. The chain combines TRBV7-9 with TRBJ1-2; 12 bases line up with TRBD1. Germline CDR1 is SEHNR and CDR2 is FQNEAQ (reference sequence). This CDR3 region has 15 residues. The J segment lost 7 bases and the V segment lost 4 bases, leaving 7 bases of the junction unmatched.

The chain combines TRBV9 with TRBJ2-7, with TRBD1 matching 7 bases. CDR1 and CDR2 from the germline V gene are SGDLS and YYNGEE. Losses at the gene ends were 4 bases for V and 7 bases for J; bases not matched to a gene: 5. This CDR3 is built from 12 residues. CDR3 protein: CASSSTGVEQYF. CDR3 nucleotides: TGTGCCAGCAGCTCAACAGGGGTTGAGCAGTACTTC.

The V call is TRBV29-1, the J call TRBJ1-2; TRBD1 aligns across 10 bases. The CDR3 is 12 residues long. CDR1 is SQVTM, CDR2 ANQGSEA, per germline. V trimming: 6 bases; J trimming: 5 bases; junction bases outside the gene matches: 3. CDR3 region: CSVLDRGYGYTF. DNA for the CDR3: TGCAGCGTCCTGGACAGGGGGTATGGCTACACCTTC.

This clone was detected a few times. The chain couples TRBV7-2 to TRBJ2-7; D might be TRBD1 (5 bases). The CDR3 loop spans 15 amino acids. The V end was cut by 0 bases, the J end by 2 bases, with 11 bases between. Germline V CDR1 and CDR2: SGHTA, FQGNSA. In nucleotides, the CDR3 is TGTGCCAGCAGCTTAGCCTTCGACAGCGCCTACGAGCAGTACTTC. Residues: CASSLAFDSAYEQYF.